The T cell receptor (beta chain) under discussion was sequenced for a study of CD8 T cells in ankylosing spondylitis. General observations from the study: Matched ankylosing spondylitis synovial fluid reportedly showed significant enrichment of disease-linked clones. Blood from ankylosing spondylitis patients appeared to carry a characteristic roughly eight-variant TCR beta motif.

This clonotype occurred many times. Its antigen is still unknown. Quantitative 5'-RACE with molecular barcodes generated TCR beta libraries. Via MiXCR, TCRdb re-called the 5' RACE reads, giving one row per CDR3 protein. Of 210,000 or so distinct CDR3 sequences listed, approximately 24% are singletons. V gave up 1 base and J gave up 2 bases, with 11 bases separating them. The CDR3 extends over 15 amino acids. Germline V lookup: CDR1 LGHNA, CDR2 YNFKEQ. The chain combines TRBV4-2 with TRBJ1-1; D is perhaps TRBD1 (6 bases). The receptor was derived from a male donor with ankylosing spondylitis or in good health (not recorded which). The specimen sequenced was blood, either unsorted or a sorted T cell fraction (not recorded which). CDR3 in amino acids: CASSQGGGGNTEAFF. The CDR3, as DNA: TGTGCCAGCAGCCAAGGAGGAGGGGGAAACACTGAAGCTTTCTTT.